These 27 T cell receptor beta chains came from one sample sequenced in a study of spatial heterogeneity in lung cancer. TCRdb reanalysed the 5' RACE reads using MiXCR and keeps one entry per CDR3 protein. The table includes 1,500 to 2,000 distinct CDR3 sequences, about an eighth detected once. Described time point: sample taken at primary tumor resection. Sample: normal lung tissue next to the tumor, taken at surgery. These receptors came from a female donor with early-stage non-small cell lung cancer.

In this sample, this clonotype is medium-sized (0.01 to 0.1%). This chain uses TRBV30 with TRBJ2-3, with D possibly being TRBD1 or TRBD2 (7 bases each). The CDR3 extends over 14 amino acids. Per the germline V gene, CDR1 is GTSNPN and CDR2 is SVGIG (reference sequence). The ends were cut back, 2 bases at V and 4 bases at J, with 13 bases in the middle. This CDR3 reads CAWSIAGGADTQYF. The CDR3 DNA is TGTGCCTGGAGTATAGCAGGGGGGGCAGATACGCAGTATTTT.

This clonotype is labeled large. The chain joins TRBV6-5 to TRBJ2-1, with D hard to call. The CDR3 sequence is 15 residues long. V dropped 6 bases and J dropped 2 bases, with 14 bases sitting between them. Germline CDR1 reads MNHEY; CDR2 reads SVGAGI. The CDR3 DNA is TGTGCCAGCAGAGAGACCACCAACCCCTACAATGAGCAGTTCTTC. It yields the protein CASRETTNPYNEQFF.

By sample fraction, this clonotype is medium-sized. The genes are TRBV29-1 and TRBJ1-3, with D tentatively TRBD1 (5 bases). V lost 5 bases, J lost 2 bases, and 19 bases lay in between. The CDR3 consists of 16 residues. Germline values: CDR1 SQVTM, CDR2 ANQGSEA. In DNA, the CDR3 is TGCAGCGTTAGTCTAGCCCAGGGCCAAACTGGAAACACCATATATTTT. It translates to CSVSLAQGQTGNTIYF.

In its sample, this clonotype ranks as medium-sized. The chain is built from TRBV12-3 or TRBV12-4 and TRBJ2-1, with a possible D match to TRBD1 (5 bases). This CDR3 is 15 amino acids long. Trimming removed 6 bases at V and 7 bases at J, with 19 bases between. Here the CDR3 DNA reads TGTGCCAGCAGGTTGGCTGGGGCGCATTTGAATGAGCAGTTCTTC. Protein product: CASRLAGAHLNEQFF.

This clonotype ranks as large. The chain uses TRBV20-1 and TRBJ2-1; 8 nucleotides match TRBD2. The germline gives CDR1 DFQATT, CDR2 SNEGSKA (reference sequence). Losses at the gene ends were 6 bases for V and 0 bases for J; bases not matched to a gene: 10. This CDR3 is built from 16 residues. Written as DNA, the CDR3 is TGCAGTGCCATAAATATAGCGGGGAGCTCCTACAATGAGCAGTTCTTC. It is translated as CSAINIAGSSYNEQFF.

Sample share makes this clonotype medium-sized. This rearrangement joins TRBV20-1 to TRBJ2-3; D possibly corresponds to TRBD1 (7 bases). V shed 3 bases and J shed 8 bases, with 30 bases lying between them. From germline, CDR1 is DFQATT and CDR2 SNEGSKA (reference sequence). CDR3 size: 18 residues. In DNA, the CDR3 is TGCAGTGCTAGGAGTTTCTTGCGGAACCCCCTCCAGGGGGGTACGCAGTATTTT. It yields the protein CSARSFLRNPLQGGTQYF.

This clonotype rates as medium-sized. J is TRBJ2-3 and V is TRBV7-9, with D maybe TRBD2 (6 bases). Deletions cut 0 bases from V and 4 bases from J, with 11 bases between. The CDR3 extends over 15 amino acids. Germline CDR1 reads SEHNR; CDR2 reads FQNEAQ (reference sequence). CDR3 in DNA: TGTGCCAGCAGCTTAGCGGTAGGGAGGTCAGATACGCAGTATTTT. Its translation is CASSLAVGRSDTQYF. Full variable domain (rest looked up from reference TRBV7-9 and TRBJ2-3): DTGVSQNPRHKITKRGQNVTFRCDPISEHNRLYWYRQTLGQGPEFLTYFQNEAQLEKSRLLSDRFSAERPKGSFSTLEIQRTEQGDSAMYLCASSLAVGRSDTQYFGPGTRLTVL.

Within the sample, this clonotype is medium-sized (0.01 to 0.1%). The rearrangement uses TRBV19 and TRBJ2-6; the D gene is possibly TRBD2 (6 bases). The CDR3 extends over 15 amino acids. Per the germline V gene, CDR1 is LNHDA and CDR2 is SQIVND (reference sequence). V lost 10 bases and J 0 bases, leaving 13 bases between the germline ends. Here the CDR3 DNA reads TGTGCCACCTCCGGGGGTTCCTCTGGGGCCAACGTCCTGACTTTC. It specifies CATSGGSSGANVLTF.

The CDR3 DNA sequence: TGTGCCAGCAGCCCCGGACAGGGTAACAATCAGCCCCAGCATTTT. It is translated as CASSPGQGNNQPQHF. The rearrangement links TRBV3-1 to TRBJ1-5, with 8 bases that match TRBD1. In germline, CDR1 is LGHDT, CDR2 YNNKEL (reference sequence). CDR3 size: 15 residues. V lost 4 bases, J lost 3 bases, and 5 bases stayed unmatched.

The chain carries TRBV7-9 and TRBJ2-3; no firm D call. The CDR3 is made up of 14 amino acids. The ends were cut back, 1 base at V and 2 bases at J, with 7 bases in the middle. Looked up from germline, CDR1 is SEHNR and CDR2 is FQNEAQ (reference sequence). This chain's CDR3 is CASSLEVLTDTQYF. As DNA, the CDR3 is TGTGCCAGCAGCTTAGAGGTCCTCACAGATACGCAGTATTTT.

By its share, this clonotype is medium-sized. This chain connects TRBV9 to TRBJ1-1; the D gene is possibly TRBD1 (5 bases). V dropped 4 bases and J dropped 11 bases, with 21 bases sitting between them. Germline V gives CDR1 SGDLS, CDR2 YYNGEE. This CDR3 region has 14 residues. The DNA of the CDR3 is TGTGCCAGCAGCCTAGCCCCTTTGACCGAGGGGGCTTTCTTT. Translation: CASSLAPLTEGAFF.

This clonotype is categorized as medium-sized. The V and J genes are TRBV6-5 and TRBJ2-1; a possible D gene is TRBD2 (6 bases). CDR3 length: 15 amino acids. The V gene lost 6 bases and the J gene lost 4 bases, with 16 bases spanning the gap. The germline V gene has CDR1 MNHEY and CDR2 SVGAGI. The CDR3 region is CASSFVSGEYNEQFF. CDR3 in DNA: TGTGCCAGCAGCTTTGTTAGCGGAGAATACAATGAGCAGTTCTTC.

This clonotype is labeled as medium-sized (0.01 to 0.1%). This chain connects TRBV7-3 to TRBJ2-2; D gene uncertain. This CDR3 has 13 amino acids. Trimming cost V 5 bases and J 1 base, with 5 bases left between them. CDR1 SGHTA and CDR2 FQGTGA come from the germline V gene. The CDR3 sequence is CASSIRNTGELFF. The CDR3 DNA reads as TGTGCCAGCAGCATCAGGAACACCGGGGAGCTGTTTTTT.

This clonotype was seen ten or more times. The V call is TRBV11-2, the J call TRBJ2-3; the D call may be TRBD1 or TRBD2 (5 bases each). The CDR3 covers 12 residues. The V end was cut by 3 bases, the J end by 6 bases, with 7 bases between. Looked up from germline, CDR1 is SGHAT and CDR2 is FQNNGV. The CDR3 region is CASSFWGDTQYF. CDR3 nucleotide sequence: TGTGCCAGCAGCTTTTGGGGGGATACGCAGTATTTT.

By share of the sample, this clonotype is medium-sized. The CDR3 here is CSAWDGYNIQYF. The CDR3, as DNA: TGCAGTGCTTGGGACGGTTATAACATTCAGTACTTC. This chain joins TRBV20-1 and TRBJ2-4, with D tentatively TRBD1 or TRBD2 (5 bases each). The V and J ends lost 5 bases and 7 bases respectively, with 12 bases between them. The V gene's germline CDR1 is DFQATT and CDR2 SNEGSKA (reference sequence). This CDR3 spans 12 amino acids.

This clonotype is judged medium-sized. The chain employs TRBV30 and TRBJ2-4, with 7 bases lining up with TRBD2. Germline trimming cut 0 bases from V and 6 bases from J; bases unmatched to any gene: 2. The CDR3 has 13 amino acids. Germline values: CDR1 GTSNPN, CDR2 SVGIG (reference sequence). The CDR3 DNA sequence: TGTGCCTGGAGTGTATCGGGAGGAAACATTCAGTACTTC. Its protein is CAWSVSGGNIQYF. Based on the CDR3 plus reference TRBV30 and TRBJ2-4, the full variable domain is SQTIHQWPATLVQPVGSPLSLECTVEGTSNPNLYWYRQAAGRGLQLLFYSVGIGQISSEVPQNLSASRPQDRQFILSSKKLLLSDSGFYLCAWSVSGGNIQYFGAGTRLSVL.

The chain is built from TRBV13 and TRBJ1-4; no firm D call. The V end was cut by 4 bases, the J end by 8 bases, with 17 bases between. The CDR3 is made up of 15 amino acids. Germline V gene data show CDR1 as PRHDT and CDR2 as FYEKMQ (reference sequence). This CDR3 is CASSSRVTPKEKLFF. CDR3 DNA sequence: TGTGCCAGCAGCTCGAGGGTCACACCGAAGGAAAAACTGTTTTTT.

V is TRBV5-1 and J is TRBJ2-7; D is ambiguous. The CDR3 contains 11 residues. V was pared by 7 bases and J by 6 bases, with 11 bases between. The germline V gene encodes CDR1 SGHRS and CDR2 YFSETQ. DNA for the CDR3: TGCGCCAGCGGCCAAGGGCCCGAGCAGTACTTC. This translates into CASGQGPEQYF.

By share of the sample, this clonotype is medium-sized. The J gene is TRBJ2-4, the V gene TRBV10-3; D gene uncertain. Germline CDR1 ENHRY, CDR2 SYGVKD. The CDR3 extends over 12 amino acids. The germline V and J ends were trimmed by 0 bases and 9 bases, with 6 bases remaining between them. Here the CDR3 reads CAISESVGIQYF. The CDR3 bases are TGTGCCATCAGTGAGTCGGTTGGCATTCAGTACTTC.

In this sample, this clonotype is medium-sized (0.01 to 0.1%). The chain has TRBV6-5 and TRBJ2-3, with 7 bases that match TRBD1. The CDR3 consists of 14 residues. Trimming removed 0 bases from V and 5 bases from J; junction bases left unmatched: 2. CDR1 and CDR2 (germline): MNHEY, SVGAGI. CDR3 nucleotides: TGTGCCAGCAGTTACTCAGGGGGCAAAGATACGCAGTATTTT. Its protein is CASSYSGGKDTQYF.

This clonotype is deemed large. This rearrangement joins TRBV5-5 to TRBJ2-1; D gene ambiguous. Trimming removed 0 bases from V and 6 bases from J, with 10 bases in between. CDR1 and CDR2 from the germline V gene are SGHKS and YYEKEE (reference sequence). This CDR3 is built from 14 residues. CDR3 DNA: TGTGCCAGCAGCTTGGAACGACCTGGCAATGAGCAGTTCTTC. It encodes CASSLERPGNEQFF.

V is TRBV3-1 and J is TRBJ2-4; TRBD1 matches at 8 bases. Per germline, CDR1 LGHDT and CDR2 YNNKEL (reference sequence). The CDR3 totals 13 residues. V lost 4 bases and J lost 8; bases outside the gene matches: 4. Here the CDR3 reads CASSPTGADIQYF. CDR3 DNA sequence: TGTGCCAGCAGCCCGACAGGGGCGGACATTCAGTACTTC.

This clonotype is medium-sized within its sample. The V and J genes are TRBV19 and TRBJ2-1; D is possibly TRBD1 or TRBD2 (6 bases each). The CDR3 spans 16 residues. Germline CDR1 reads LNHDA; CDR2 reads SQIVND (reference sequence). The V end was cut by 1 base, the J end by 4 bases, with 14 bases between. The CDR3 region is CASSIGWGAGYNEQFF. The CDR3 DNA sequence: TGTGCCAGTAGTATAGGATGGGGGGCTGGTTACAATGAGCAGTTCTTC.

This clonotype was picked up a small number of times. This sequence joins TRBV20-1 and TRBJ2-4, with D possibly matching TRBD1 (6 bases). The CDR3 extends over 15 amino acids. The V end was cut by 5 bases, the J end by 0 bases, with 14 bases between. The germline V gene has CDR1 DFQATT and CDR2 SNEGSKA (reference sequence). The CDR3 spells CSARRQDLAKNIQYF. The CDR3 nucleotides read TGCAGTGCTCGAAGACAGGATTTAGCCAAAAACATTCAGTACTTC.

This clonotype is medium-sized. This chain uses TRBV6-1 with TRBJ2-5; 10 bases fit TRBD1. The CDR3 runs 17 residues. From germline, CDR1 is MNHNS and CDR2 SASEGT. V lost 2 bases and J lost 3; bases outside the gene matches: 9. The CDR3 loop is CASSERDRGLSEETQYF. CDR3 nucleotide sequence: TGTGCCAGCAGTGAAAGGGACAGGGGCCTCTCCGAAGAGACCCAGTACTTC.

By proportion, this clonotype is large. The J gene is TRBJ2-3, the V gene TRBV28; D unresolved. The V and J ends lost 3 bases and 1 base respectively, with 8 bases between them. The V gene's germline CDR1 is MDHEN and CDR2 SYDVKM. CDR3 length equals 14 residues. CDR3 loop: CASSFVAGTDTQYF. The CDR3 DNA follows: TGTGCCAGCAGTTTTGTGGCGGGCACAGATACGCAGTATTTT.

By its share, this clonotype is medium-sized. The gene calls are TRBV6-2 or TRBV6-3 and TRBJ2-3; perhaps D is TRBD1 or TRBD2 (5 bases each). The V and J ends lost 0 bases and 0 bases respectively, with 10 bases between them. CDR3 length: 16 residues. CDR1 and CDR2 (germline): MNHEY, SVGEGT. CDR3 bases: TGTGCCAGCAGTTACTCAGGGACCCCTAGCACAGATACGCAGTATTTT. This codes for CASSYSGTPSTDTQYF.